This TCR beta chain derives from a study of cytomegalovirus exposure and HLA in healthy donors. Notes on the study in general: While the bulk of TCR sequences proved rare, some public TCRs turned up in many donors.

Produced via immunoSEQ multiplex PCR; TCRdb's table is partial and in-frame only. The data show tens of thousands of clones, 90% to 96% seen once. In the case of this clone: The antigen is unknown.

The germline V gene encodes CDR1 SGHNT and CDR2 YYREEE (reference sequence). Trimming at V came to 4 bases and at J to 5 bases, leaving 9 bases not matched to a gene. This CDR3 comprises 15 residues. Sequenced material: PBMCs. The rearrangement uses TRBV5-4 and TRBJ2-3; 8 nucleotides match TRBD1. The sequence came from a woman aged 18-29 years in good health and CMV-seronegative. CDR3 sequence: CASSPTRGQGDTQYF. The CDR3, as DNA: TGTGCCAGCAGCCCAACCAGGGGGCAGGGAGATACGCAGTATTTT.